This T cell receptor beta chain derives from a study of shared clonotypes between healthy human individuals. Across the study: Donors were a couple of women and a few men aged 18 to 49. Broader study findings: Blood was the sole source, and tissue repertoires probably differ. Among the subsets, naive ones generally showed larger estimated richness than memory ones.

The authors divided CD4+ cells into CD45RA+ naive and CD45RA-negative memory subsets. Generated by immunoSEQ multiplex PCR, the TCRdb table keeps only in-frame clones and is missing some. The table lists under 1,900,000 clones, approximately 98.5% of them singletons, with 0.36% in the top ten. From germline, CDR1 is MNHEY and CDR2 SMNVEV (reference sequence). The junction had 9 bases not matched to a gene; V was cut back by 5 bases and J by 6 bases. This CDR3 is 15 amino acids long. As concerns this clone: Its antigen is unknown.

Sequencing was performed on naive CD4+ T cells sorted from blood. Subset defined: CD45RA+ positively selected. This TCR came from a man in his thirties or forties in good health. The chain couples TRBV27 to TRBJ2-1, with 8 positions matching TRBD2. CDR3 sequence reads: CASSLRTSKSNEQFF. Here the CDR3 DNA reads TGTGCCAGCAGTCTACGGACTAGCAAAAGCAATGAGCAGTTCTTC.